The sequence of this T cell receptor beta chain was determined in a study of regulatory T cells in long-lasting Graves disease. As for time point: persistent/refractory GD, antithyroid drugs over 5 years with positive TRAb. Following extraction of RNA from PBMCs, that RNA was used to make the TCR library. Study-level findings and limits: With approximately 3,000 shared public clonotypes, persistent patients exceeded new patients, who shared about a thousand. Having few samples may have compromised the accuracy. Compared with new cases, persistent Graves' patients showed reduced TCR diversity.

The CDR3 loop spans 16 amino acids. Per the germline V gene, CDR1 is SGHVS and CDR2 is FQNEAQ. V was cut by 5 bases and J by 7 bases, with 24 bases left in between. About this clonotype itself: Its antigen is unknown.

Library construction for TCR beta used iRepertoire HTBI primers and Arm-PCR of CDR3 regions. Authors' analysis steps: In the combined samples, roughly 62 TRBV and 14 TRBJ segments were identified. MiXCR, applied by TCRdb to the multiplex PCR reads, yields one record per CDR3 protein. The V and J calls come from TCRdb's annotation, not from the publication. The sample has some 330,000 distinct CDR3 sequences; roughly 20% are singletons. J is TRBJ2-7 and V is TRBV7-8; D may be TRBD1 (5 bases). The specimen was peripheral blood mononuclear cells (PBMCs), collected when the disease was refractory, from a patient treated with antithyroid drugs. This sequence originates from a woman between 40 and 55 years old with Graves disease. Written as DNA, the CDR3 is TGTGCCAGCAGCGCAAGGGTGGGGCAGGGTCAAGAAGAGCAGTACTTC. It is translated as CASSARVGQGQEEQYF.